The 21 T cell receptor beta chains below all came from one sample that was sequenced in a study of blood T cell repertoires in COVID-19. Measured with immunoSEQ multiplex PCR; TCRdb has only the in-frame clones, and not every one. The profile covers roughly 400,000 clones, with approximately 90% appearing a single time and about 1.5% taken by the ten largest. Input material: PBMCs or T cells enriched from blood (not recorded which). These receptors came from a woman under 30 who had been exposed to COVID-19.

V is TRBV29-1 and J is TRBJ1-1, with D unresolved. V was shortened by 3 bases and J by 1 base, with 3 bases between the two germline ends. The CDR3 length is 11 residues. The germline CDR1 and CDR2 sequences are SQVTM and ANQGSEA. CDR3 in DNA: TGCAGCGTTGAGGCGAACACTGAAGCTTTCTTT. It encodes CSVEANTEAFF. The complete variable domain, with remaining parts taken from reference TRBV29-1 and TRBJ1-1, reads SAVISQKPSRDICQRGTSLTIQCQVDSQVTMMFWYRQQPGQSLTLIATANQGSEATYESGFVIDKFPISRPNLTFSTLTVSNMSPEDSSIYLCSVEANTEAFFGQGTRLTVV.

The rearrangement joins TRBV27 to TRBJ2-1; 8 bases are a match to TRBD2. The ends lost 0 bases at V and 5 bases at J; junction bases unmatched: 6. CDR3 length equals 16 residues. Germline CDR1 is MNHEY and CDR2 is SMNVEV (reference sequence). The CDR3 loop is CASSLSTGGRHNEQFF. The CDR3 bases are TGTGCCAGCAGTTTATCGACGGGGGGGCGCCACAATGAGCAGTTCTTC.

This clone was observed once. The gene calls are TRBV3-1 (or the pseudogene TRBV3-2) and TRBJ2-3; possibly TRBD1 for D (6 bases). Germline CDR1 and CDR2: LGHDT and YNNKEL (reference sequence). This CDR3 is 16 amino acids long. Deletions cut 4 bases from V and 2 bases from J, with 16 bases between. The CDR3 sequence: CASSPPTGPSTDTQYF. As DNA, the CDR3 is TGTGCCAGCAGCCCCCCGACAGGTCCTTCCACAGATACGCAGTATTTT.

The CDR3 loop reads CASSPLGGASNEKLFF. In nucleotides, the CDR3 is TGCGCCAGCAGCCCCCTAGGCGGGGCAAGTAATGAAAAACTGTTTTTT. The gene calls are TRBV4-3 and TRBJ1-4; the D gene is possibly TRBD1 (5 bases). This CDR3 region has 16 residues. V lost 4 bases to trimming and J lost 4 bases, with 16 bases between them. Germline V lookup: CDR1 LGHNA, CDR2 YSLEER.

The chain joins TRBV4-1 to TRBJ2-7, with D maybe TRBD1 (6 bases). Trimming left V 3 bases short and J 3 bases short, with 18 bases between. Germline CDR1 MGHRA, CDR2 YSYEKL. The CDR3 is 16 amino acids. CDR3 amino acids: CASSQGDTAPLYEQYF. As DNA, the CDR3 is TGCGCCAGCAGCCAGGGGGACACAGCTCCCCTCTACGAGCAGTACTTC.

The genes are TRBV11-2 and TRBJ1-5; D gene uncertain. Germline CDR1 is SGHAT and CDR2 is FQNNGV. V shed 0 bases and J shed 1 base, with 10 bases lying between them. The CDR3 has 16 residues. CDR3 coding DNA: TGTGCCAGCAGCTTAGATGAGGCAAGAAGCAATCAGCCCCAGCATTTT. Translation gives CASSLDEARSNQPQHF.

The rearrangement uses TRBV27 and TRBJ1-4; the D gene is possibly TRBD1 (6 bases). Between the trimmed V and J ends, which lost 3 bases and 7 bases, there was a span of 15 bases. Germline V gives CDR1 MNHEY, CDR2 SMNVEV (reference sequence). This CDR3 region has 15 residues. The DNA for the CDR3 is TGTGCCAGCAGTTTCACGACAGGCGAGGGTGAAAAACTGTTTTTT. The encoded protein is CASSFTTGEGEKLFF.

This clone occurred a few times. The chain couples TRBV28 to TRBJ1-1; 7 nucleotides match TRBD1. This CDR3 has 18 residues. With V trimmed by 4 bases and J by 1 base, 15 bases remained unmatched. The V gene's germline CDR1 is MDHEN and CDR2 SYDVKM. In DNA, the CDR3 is TGTGCCAGCAGTTATTCTTCGGGACAGCGGGTTGGGAACACTGAAGCTTTCTTT. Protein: CASSYSSGQRVGNTEAFF.

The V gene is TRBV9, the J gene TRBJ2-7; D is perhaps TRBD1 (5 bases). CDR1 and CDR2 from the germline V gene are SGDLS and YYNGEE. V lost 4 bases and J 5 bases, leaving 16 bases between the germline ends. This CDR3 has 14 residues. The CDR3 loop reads CASSPHTSGNEQYF. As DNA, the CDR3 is TGTGCCAGCAGCCCCCACACCTCAGGGAACGAGCAGTACTTC.

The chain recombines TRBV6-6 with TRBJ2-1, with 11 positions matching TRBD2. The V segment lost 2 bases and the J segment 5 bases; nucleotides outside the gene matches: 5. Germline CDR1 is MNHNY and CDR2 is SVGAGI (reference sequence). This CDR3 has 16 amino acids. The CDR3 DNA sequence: TGTGCCAGCAGTTACGACGGGACTAGCGGTAACAATGAGCAGTTCTTC. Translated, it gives CASSYDGTSGNNEQFF.

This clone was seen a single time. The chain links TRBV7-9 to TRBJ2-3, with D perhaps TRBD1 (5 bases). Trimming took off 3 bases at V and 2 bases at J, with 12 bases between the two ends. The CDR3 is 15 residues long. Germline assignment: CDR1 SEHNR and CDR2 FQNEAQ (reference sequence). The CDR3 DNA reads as TGTGCCAGCAGCTTCCCGATGGGGCCCACAGATACGCAGTATTTT. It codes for CASSFPMGPTDTQYF.

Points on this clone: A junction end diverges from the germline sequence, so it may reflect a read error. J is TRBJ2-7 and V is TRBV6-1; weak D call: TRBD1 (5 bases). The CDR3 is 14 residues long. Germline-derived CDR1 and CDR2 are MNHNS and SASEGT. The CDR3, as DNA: TGTGCCAGCAGTGAAGTGGTCCCTCGACAGAGTATGGACTTC. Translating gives CASSEVVPRQSMDF.

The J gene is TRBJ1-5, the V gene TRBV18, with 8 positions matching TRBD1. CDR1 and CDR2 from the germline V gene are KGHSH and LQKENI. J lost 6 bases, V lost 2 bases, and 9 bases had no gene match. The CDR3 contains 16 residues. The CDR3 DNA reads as TGTGCCAGCTCACCAGGTCAGGCAGGGGGCGGTCAGCCCCAGCATTTT. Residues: CASSPGQAGGGQPQHF.

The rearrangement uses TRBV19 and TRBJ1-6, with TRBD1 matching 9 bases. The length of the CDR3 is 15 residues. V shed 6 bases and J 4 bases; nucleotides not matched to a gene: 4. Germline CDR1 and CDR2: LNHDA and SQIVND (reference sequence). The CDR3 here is CASRTDRGYNSPLHF. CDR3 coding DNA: TGTGCCAGTAGGACGGACAGGGGATATAATTCACCCCTCCACTTT.

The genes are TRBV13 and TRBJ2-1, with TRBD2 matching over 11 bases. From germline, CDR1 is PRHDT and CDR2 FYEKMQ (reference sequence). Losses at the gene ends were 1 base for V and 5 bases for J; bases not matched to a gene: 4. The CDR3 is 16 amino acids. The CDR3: CASSLDGLAGDNEQFF. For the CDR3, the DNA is TGTGCCAGCAGCTTAGACGGACTAGCGGGCGACAATGAGCAGTTCTTC.

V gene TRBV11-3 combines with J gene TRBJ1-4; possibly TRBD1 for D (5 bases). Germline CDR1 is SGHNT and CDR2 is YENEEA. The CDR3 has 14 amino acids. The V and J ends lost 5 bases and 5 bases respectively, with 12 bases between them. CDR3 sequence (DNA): TGTGCCAGCAGCCCCGGGGGTCAGAATGAAAAACTGTTTTTT. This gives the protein CASSPGGQNEKLFF.

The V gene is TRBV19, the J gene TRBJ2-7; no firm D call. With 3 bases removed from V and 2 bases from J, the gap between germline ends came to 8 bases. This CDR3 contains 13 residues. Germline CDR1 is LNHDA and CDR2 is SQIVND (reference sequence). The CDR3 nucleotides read TGTGCCAGTAGTATTGGGCAGCCCTACGAGCAGTACTTC. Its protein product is CASSIGQPYEQYF. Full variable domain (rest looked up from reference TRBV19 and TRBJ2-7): DGGITQSPKYLFRKEGQNVTLSCEQNLNHDAMYWYRQDPGQGLRLIYYSQIVNDFQKGDIAEGYSVSREKKESFPLTVTSAQKNPTAFYLCASSIGQPYEQYFGPGTRLTVT.

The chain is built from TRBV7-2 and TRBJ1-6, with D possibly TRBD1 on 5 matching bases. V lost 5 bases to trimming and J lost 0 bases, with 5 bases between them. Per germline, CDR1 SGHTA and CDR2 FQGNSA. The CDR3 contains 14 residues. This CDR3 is CASSGHSYNSPLHF. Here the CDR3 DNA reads TGTGCCAGCAGCGGACACTCCTATAATTCACCCCTCCACTTT.

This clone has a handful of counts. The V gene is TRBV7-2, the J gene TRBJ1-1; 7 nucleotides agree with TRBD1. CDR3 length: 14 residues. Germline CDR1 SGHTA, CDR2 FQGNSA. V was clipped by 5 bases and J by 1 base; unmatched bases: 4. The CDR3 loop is CASSNNRGNTEAFF. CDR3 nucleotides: TGTGCCAGCAGCAACAACAGGGGGAACACTGAAGCTTTCTTT.

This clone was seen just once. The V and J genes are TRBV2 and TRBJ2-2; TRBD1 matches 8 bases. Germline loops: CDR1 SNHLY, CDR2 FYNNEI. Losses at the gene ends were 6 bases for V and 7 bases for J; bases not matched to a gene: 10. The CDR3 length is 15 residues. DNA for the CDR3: TGTGCCAGCAGCGCCGGGACAGGTTCTGTCGGGGAGCTGTTTTTT. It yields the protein CASSAGTGSVGELFF.

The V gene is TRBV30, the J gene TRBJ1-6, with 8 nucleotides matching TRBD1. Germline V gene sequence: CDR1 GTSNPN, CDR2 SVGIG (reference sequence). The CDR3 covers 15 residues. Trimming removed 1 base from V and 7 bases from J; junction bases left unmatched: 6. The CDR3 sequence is CAWSEGTGANSPLHF. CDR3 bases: TGTGCCTGGAGTGAGGGGACAGGTGCCAATTCACCCCTCCACTTT.